This T cell receptor (beta chain) was observed in a study of blood T cell repertoires in COVID-19. Study in general: PBMCs, B-cell-depleted T cells, or T cells provided the cDNA or gDNA that made up the material.

Study processing details: Using reference gene primer amplification, nucleated cell counts were estimated. The table came from immunoSEQ multiplex PCR; TCRdb's copy has only in-frame clones and leaves some out. V, J and clone size reflect that table, while D and trimming were determined from the DNA. The sample includes fewer than 250,000 clones, 86% of them seen just once. There are a few counts of this clone. The germline V and J ends were trimmed by 2 bases and 4 bases, with 12 bases remaining between them. The CDR3 runs to 15 residues. Germline V gene sequence: CDR1 MRHNA, CDR2 SNTAGT. Enrollment of patients from Seattle took place during active infection, with longitudinal follow-up.

Sequenced: peripheral blood. The rearrangement joins TRBV6-4 to TRBJ2-1; D is perhaps TRBD1 (6 bases). The TCR comes from a woman over 75 with COVID-19, enrolled during active disease. The CDR3 sequence: CASSDGLGAYNEQFF. Here the CDR3 DNA reads TGTGCCAGCAGTGACGGTCTGGGGGCATACAATGAGCAGTTCTTC.